The source of this T cell receptor beta chain is a study of control samples from healthy donors and cancer patients. Sequencing was performed with immunoSEQ multiplex PCR; in TCRdb, only in-frame clones are kept and a portion is missing. Of about 160,000 clones listed, around 94% were seen once; the top ten hold less than 15%. The CDR3 covers 13 residues. With 4 bases removed from V and 7 bases from J, the gap between germline ends came to 11 bases. Germline V gene sequence: CDR1 MNHEY, CDR2 SMNVEV (reference sequence). Source material: PBMCs. The origin of this receptor is a man between 60 and 75 years old with colorectal cancer. The rearrangement uses TRBV27 and TRBJ1-5, with TRBD1 as a possible D gene (5 bases). CDR3 DNA: TGTGCCAGCAGTTCTCAGGGTCACCAGCCCCAGCATTTT. Residues: CASSSQGHQPQHF.